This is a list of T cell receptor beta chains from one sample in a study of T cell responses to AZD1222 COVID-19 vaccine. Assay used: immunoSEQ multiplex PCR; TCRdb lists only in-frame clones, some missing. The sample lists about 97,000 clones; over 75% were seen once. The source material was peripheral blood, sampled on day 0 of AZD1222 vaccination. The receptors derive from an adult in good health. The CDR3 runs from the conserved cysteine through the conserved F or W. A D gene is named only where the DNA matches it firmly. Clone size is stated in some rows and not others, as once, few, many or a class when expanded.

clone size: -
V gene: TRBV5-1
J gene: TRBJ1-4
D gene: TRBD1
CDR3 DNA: TGCGCCAGCAGACCCGGGACAGACAATGAAAAACTGTTTTTT
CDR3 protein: CASRPGTDNEKLFF

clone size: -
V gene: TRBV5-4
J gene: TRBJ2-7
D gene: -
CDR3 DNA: TGTGCCAGCAGCATTGGGGGGGCCACCTACGAGCAGTACTTC
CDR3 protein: CASSIGGATYEQYF

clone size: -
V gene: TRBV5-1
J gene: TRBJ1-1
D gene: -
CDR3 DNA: TGCGCCAGCAGCTCCAGGGGGAACACTGAAGCTTTCTTT
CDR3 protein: CASSSRGNTEAFF

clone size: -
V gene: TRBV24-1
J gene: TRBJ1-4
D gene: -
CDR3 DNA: TGTGCCACCAGGGACGCAACTAATGAAAAACTGTTTTTT
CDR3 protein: CATRDATNEKLFF

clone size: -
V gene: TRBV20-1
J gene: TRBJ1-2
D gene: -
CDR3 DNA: TGCATCTCGTTTAACTATGGCTACACCTTC
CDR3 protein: CISFNYGYTF

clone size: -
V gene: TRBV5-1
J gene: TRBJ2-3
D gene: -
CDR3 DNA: TGCGCCAGCAGCTTGAGCACAGATACGCAGTATTTT
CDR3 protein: CASSLSTDTQYF

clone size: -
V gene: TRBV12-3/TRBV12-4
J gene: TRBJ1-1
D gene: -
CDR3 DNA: TGTGCCAGCAGTTTTACTGCTGAAGCTTTCTTT
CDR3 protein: CASSFTAEAFF

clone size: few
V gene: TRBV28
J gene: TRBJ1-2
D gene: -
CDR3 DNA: TGTGCCAGCAGTTGGGGGGGGACACCTATGGCCCGGGGCTACACCTTC
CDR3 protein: CASSWGGTPMARGYTF

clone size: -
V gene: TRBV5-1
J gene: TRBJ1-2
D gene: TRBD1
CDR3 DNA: TGCGCCAGCAGCTCTATAACAGGGGGCGCGAACTATGGCTACACCTTC
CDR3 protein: CASSSITGGANYGYTF

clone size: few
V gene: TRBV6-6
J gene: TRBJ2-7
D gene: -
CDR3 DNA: TGTGCCAGCAGTGCAGAGGAGGGTGGCTACGAGCAGTACTTC
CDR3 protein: CASSAEEGGYEQYF

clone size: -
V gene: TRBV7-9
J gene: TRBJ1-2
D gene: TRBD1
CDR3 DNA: TGTGCCAGCAGTTCGAGACAGGGTGGAGGCTACACCTTC
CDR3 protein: CASSSRQGGGYTF

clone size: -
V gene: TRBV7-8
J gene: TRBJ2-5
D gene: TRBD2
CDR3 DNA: TGTGCCAGCAGCTTCCAAGCGGGGACCTTCCAAGAGACCCAGTACTTC
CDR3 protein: CASSFQAGTFQETQYF

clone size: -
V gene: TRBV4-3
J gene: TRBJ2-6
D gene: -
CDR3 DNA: TGCGCCAGCAGCCAAGTAAAGGACAGATTCTCTGGGGCCAACGTCCTGACTTTC
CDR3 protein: CASSQVKDRFSGANVLTF

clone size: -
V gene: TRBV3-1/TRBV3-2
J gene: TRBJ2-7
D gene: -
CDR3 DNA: TGTGCCAGCAGCGATGGGGGCGGCTACGAGCAGTACTTC
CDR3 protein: CASSDGGGYEQYF